Listed below are T cell receptor beta chains from one sample, sequenced in a study of graft-versus-host responses after intestinal transplantation. The repertoire was sequenced with immunoSEQ multiplex PCR; TCRdb's copy has only in-frame clones and lacks some. The sample shows more than 95,000 clones, about 90% of them seen only once. Antigen specificity for these receptors is unknown. The sequences come from unstimulated CD4+ T cells sorted from spleen or lymph node cells, collected before intestinal transplant. The receptors shown here come from a human donor who received an intestinal transplant. Both conserved end residues are part of each CDR3. The order of the fields is clone size, D gene, V gene, J gene, CDR3 protein, CDR3 DNA. D genes are given only for firm matches. Only some rows state a clone size, as once, few, many or a class for expanded clones.

NA	NA	TRBV5-1	TRBJ1-2	CASSLVAATLYGYTF	TGCGCCAGCAGCTTGGTTGCAGCTACTCTATATGGCTACACCTTC
NA	NA	TRBV18	TRBJ2-7	CASSPPRAMSYEQYF	TGTGCCAGCTCACCACCTAGGGCCATGTCCTACGAGCAGTACTTC
NA	NA	TRBV29-1	TRBJ1-1	CSVEGAAIEAFF	TGCAGCGTTGAAGGGGCAGCCATAGAAGCTTTCTTT
NA	NA	TRBV29-1	TRBJ2-3	CSVDADTSTDTQYF	TGCAGCGTTGACGCTGATACTAGCACAGATACGCAGTATTTT
NA	NA	TRBV27	TRBJ1-2	CASSSNYGGYTF	TGTGCCAGCAGTTCGAACTATGGTGGCTACACCTTC
NA	TRBD2	TRBV2	TRBJ2-1	CASSGSSGPYNEQFF	TGTGCCAGCAGTGGGTCTAGCGGACCGTACAATGAGCAGTTCTTC
NA	TRBD1	TRBV7-9	TRBJ1-5	CASSPQGANQPQHF	TGTGCCAGCAGCCCGCAGGGGGCAAATCAGCCCCAGCATTTT
NA	NA	TRBV9	TRBJ2-2	CASSVVGQGKTGELFF	TGTGCCAGCAGCGTAGTCGGTCAGGGTAAAACCGGGGAGCTGTTTTTT
NA	NA	TRBV10-1	TRBJ1-2	CASSSIRGSRKTYGYTF	TGCGCCAGCAGTTCAATCAGAGGATCGCGAAAGACCTATGGCTACACCTTC
NA	TRBD2	TRBV11-1	TRBJ2-7	CASSWGTKTSYEQYF	TGTGCCAGCAGCTGGGGGACTAAAACCTCCTACGAGCAGTACTTC
NA	TRBD1	TRBV19	TRBJ2-3	CASSPWTGNLRTDTQYF	TGTGCCAGTAGTCCCTGGACAGGAAATTTAAGGACAGATACGCAGTATTTT
NA	NA	TRBV11-2	TRBJ2-5	CASRRGRGGETQYF	TGTGCCAGCAGGCGTGGGCGGGGTGGGGAGACCCAGTACTTC
NA	NA	TRBV5-6	TRBJ1-2	CASSAGHFNGYTF	TGTGCCAGCAGCGCGGGACATTTCAATGGCTACACCTTC
NA	TRBD2	TRBV28	TRBJ2-1	CASVTAGGFYNEQFF	TGTGCCAGCGTGACTGCGGGGGGCTTTTACAATGAGCAGTTCTTC
NA	TRBD1	TRBV18	TRBJ2-7	CASSPGTGSYEQYF	TGTGCCAGCTCACCCGGGACAGGGTCCTACGAGCAGTACTTC
NA	NA	TRBV9	TRBJ1-6	CASSVDPGSDSPLHF	TGTGCCAGCAGCGTAGATCCAGGGAGTGATTCACCCCTCCACTTT
once	NA	TRBV4-2	TRBJ2-1	CASSWASPYNEQFF	TGTGCCAGCAGCTGGGCTAGCCCCTACAATGAGCAGTTCTTC
NA	TRBD1	TRBV15	TRBJ1-5	CATSRAGTGRNQPQHF	TGTGCCACCAGCAGGGCCGGGACAGGGCGCAATCAGCCCCAGCATTTT
NA	NA	TRBV27	TRBJ2-5	CASSFPGQETQYF	TGTGCCAGCAGTTTTCCCGGCCAAGAGACCCAGTACTTC
NA	TRBD1	TRBV19	TRBJ2-3	CASSPDRGVDTQYF	TGTGCCAGTAGCCCGGACAGGGGGGTCGATACGCAGTATTTT
NA	TRBD2	TRBV10-3	TRBJ2-1	CANGWGGGDIREQFF	TGTGCCAACGGGTGGGGCGGGGGAGACATACGTGAGCAGTTCTTC
NA	NA	TRBV1	TRBJ1-2	CTSRWYGLWRKTYGYTF	TGCACCAGCAGATGGTACGGTTTGTGGCGAAAGACCTATGGCTACACCTTC
NA	NA	TRBV7-9	TRBJ2-7	CASSFERGIGEQYF	TGTGCCAGCAGCTTTGAACGGGGGATCGGCGAGCAGTACTTC
NA	NA	TRBV6-1	TRBJ2-7	CASSGIETYEQYF	TGTGCCTCGTCTGGGATAGAAACCTACGAGCAGTACTTC
few	TRBD2	TRBV9	TRBJ2-3	CASSGAGGPSSTDTQYF	TGTGCCAGCAGCGGAGCGGGGGGACCTTCTAGCACAGATACGCAGTATTTT
NA	TRBD1	TRBV6-4	TRBJ2-1	CASSEQGAPGNEQFF	TGTGCCAGCAGTGAGCAGGGGGCGCCGGGCAATGAGCAGTTCTTC
NA	NA	TRBV18	TRBJ2-1	CASSPRPGSYNEQFF	TGTGCCAGCTCACCGCGCCCGGGGTCCTACAATGAGCAGTTCTTC
once	TRBD2	TRBV2	TRBJ2-7	CASDRLAGVREQYF	TGTGCCAGCGACAGACTAGCGGGAGTGCGGGAGCAGTACTTC
NA	TRBD2	TRBV6-5	TRBJ2-5	CASSYKSGSGIGTQYF	TGTGCCAGCAGTTACAAATCTGGTAGCGGGATAGGGACCCAGTACTTC
few	NA	TRBV6-5	TRBJ1-3	CASRRGTHSGNTIYF	TGTGCCAGCAGAAGGGGGACCCACTCTGGAAACACCATATATTTT
NA	NA	TRBV6-6	TRBJ2-1	CASSLKTGSSYNEQFF	TGTGCCAGCAGTCTCAAGACTGGTAGCTCCTACAATGAGCAGTTCTTC
NA	NA	TRBV13	TRBJ1-2	CASSLSPPGSLYGYTF	TGTGCCAGCAGCTTATCCCCCCCAGGGTCCCTCTATGGCTACACCTTC
NA	TRBD1	TRBV5-1	TRBJ1-2	CASSSARDRATYGYTF	TGCGCCAGCAGCTCTGCCCGGGACAGGGCCACCTATGGCTACACCTTC
NA	NA	TRBV21-1	TRBJ1-6	CASSKVGSDRGNSPLHF	TGTGCCAGCAGCAAAGTAGGCTCGGACAGGGGTAATTCACCCCTCCACTTT
once	TRBD1	TRBV2	TRBJ2-7	CASSGTGKGYEQYF	TGTGCCAGCAGTGGGACAGGGAAGGGCTACGAGCAGTACTTC
NA	NA	TRBV5-6	TRBJ1-2	CASSLGPSQGYTF	TGTGCCAGCAGCTTGGGACCCAGCCAGGGCTACACCTTC
NA	NA	TRBV18	TRBJ1-1	CASSPPPGRRNTEAFF	TGTGCCAGCTCACCACCGCCGGGGCGCAGGAACACTGAAGCTTTCTTT
NA	NA	TRBV5-1	TRBJ1-1	CASSLVLNTEAFF	TGCGCCAGCAGCCTTGTCCTAAACACTGAAGCTTTCTTT
NA	TRBD2	TRBV30	TRBJ2-7	CAWDTGTSGSEQYF	TGTGCCTGGGACACCGGGACTAGCGGGAGTGAGCAGTACTTC
NA	TRBD1	TRBV28	TRBJ2-2	CASSLSGQGKGNTGELFF	TGTGCCAGCAGTTTATCCGGACAGGGGAAGGGGAACACCGGGGAGCTGTTTTTT
NA	NA	TRBV21-1	TRBJ2-7	CASRRYEQYF	TGTGCCAGTCGACGTTACGAGCAGTACTTC
once	NA	TRBV2	TRBJ2-3	CAVPGPRTDTQYF	TGTGCCGTCCCGGGACCACGAACAGATACGCAGTATTTT